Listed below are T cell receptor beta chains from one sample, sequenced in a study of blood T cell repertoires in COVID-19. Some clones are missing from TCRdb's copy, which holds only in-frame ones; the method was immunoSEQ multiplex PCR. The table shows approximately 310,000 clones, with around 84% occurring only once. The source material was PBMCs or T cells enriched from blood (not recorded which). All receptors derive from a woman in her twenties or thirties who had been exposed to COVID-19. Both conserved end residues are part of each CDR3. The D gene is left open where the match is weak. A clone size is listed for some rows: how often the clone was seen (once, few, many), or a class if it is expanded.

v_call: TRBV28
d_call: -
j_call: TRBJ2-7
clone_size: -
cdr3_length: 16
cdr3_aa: CASSYQGGGTPYEQYF

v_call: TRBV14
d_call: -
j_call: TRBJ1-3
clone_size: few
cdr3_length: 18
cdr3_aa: CASSRRGLRDPSGNTIYF

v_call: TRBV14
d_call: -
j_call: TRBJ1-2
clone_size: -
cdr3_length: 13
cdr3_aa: CASSQGQNYGYTF

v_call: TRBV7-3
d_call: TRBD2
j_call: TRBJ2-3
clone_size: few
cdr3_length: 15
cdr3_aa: CASSLTSGKTDTQYF

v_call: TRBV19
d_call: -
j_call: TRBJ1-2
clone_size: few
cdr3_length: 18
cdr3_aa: CASSSPPGRAGAPYGYTF

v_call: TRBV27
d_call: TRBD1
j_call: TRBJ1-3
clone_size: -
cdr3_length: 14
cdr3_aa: CASYDRGGGNTIYF

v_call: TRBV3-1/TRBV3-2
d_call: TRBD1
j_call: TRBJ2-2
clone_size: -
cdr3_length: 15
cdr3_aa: CASRYRGANTGELFF

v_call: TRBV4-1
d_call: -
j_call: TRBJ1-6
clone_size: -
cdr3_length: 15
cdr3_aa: CASSQARDNNSPLHF

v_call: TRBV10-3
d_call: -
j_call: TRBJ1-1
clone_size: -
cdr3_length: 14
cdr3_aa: CAISVGLSMTEAFF

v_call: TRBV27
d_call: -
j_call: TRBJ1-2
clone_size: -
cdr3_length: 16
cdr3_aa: CASTMKGRGYFYGYTF

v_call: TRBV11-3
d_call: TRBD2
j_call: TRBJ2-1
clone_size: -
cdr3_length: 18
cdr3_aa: CASTYGGWVAGAYNEQFF

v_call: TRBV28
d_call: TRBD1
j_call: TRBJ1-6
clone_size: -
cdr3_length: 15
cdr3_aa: CASSSPGQGDSPLHF

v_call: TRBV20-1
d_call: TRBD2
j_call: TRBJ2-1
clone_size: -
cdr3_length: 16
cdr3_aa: CSASGLLSGSYNEQFF

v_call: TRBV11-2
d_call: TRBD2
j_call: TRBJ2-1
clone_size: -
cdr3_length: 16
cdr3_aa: CASSERTSGSSPEQFF

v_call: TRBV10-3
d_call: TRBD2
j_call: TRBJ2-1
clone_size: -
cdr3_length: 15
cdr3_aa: CAIREPSGGPNEQFF

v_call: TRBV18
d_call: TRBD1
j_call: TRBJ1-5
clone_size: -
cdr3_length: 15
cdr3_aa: CASSPDDRVRQPQHF

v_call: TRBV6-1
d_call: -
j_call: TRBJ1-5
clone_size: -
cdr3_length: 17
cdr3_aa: CASSVAGKGRRNQPQHF

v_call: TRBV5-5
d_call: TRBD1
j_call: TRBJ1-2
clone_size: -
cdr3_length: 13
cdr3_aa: CASSKDRSYGYTF

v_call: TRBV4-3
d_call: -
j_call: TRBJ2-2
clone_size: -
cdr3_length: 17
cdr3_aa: CASSQDFGGIFTGELFF

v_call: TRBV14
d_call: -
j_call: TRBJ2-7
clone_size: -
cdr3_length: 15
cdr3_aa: CASSQGASGGYEQYF

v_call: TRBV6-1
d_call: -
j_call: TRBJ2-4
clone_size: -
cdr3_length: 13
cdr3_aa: CASSEAGGDIQYF

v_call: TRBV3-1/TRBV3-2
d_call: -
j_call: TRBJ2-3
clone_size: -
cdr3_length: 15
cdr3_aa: CASSQDGTSTDTQYF

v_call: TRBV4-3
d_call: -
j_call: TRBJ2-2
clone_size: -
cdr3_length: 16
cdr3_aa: CASSHGTGRNTGELFF

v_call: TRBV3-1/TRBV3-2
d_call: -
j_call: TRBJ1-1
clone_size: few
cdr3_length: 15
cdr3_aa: CASSQEATGNTEAFF

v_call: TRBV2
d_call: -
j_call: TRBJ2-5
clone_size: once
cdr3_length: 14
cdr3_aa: CASKPGTLQETQYF

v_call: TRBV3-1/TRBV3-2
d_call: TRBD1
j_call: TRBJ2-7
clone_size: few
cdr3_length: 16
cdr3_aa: CASSQDSDRGPYEQYF

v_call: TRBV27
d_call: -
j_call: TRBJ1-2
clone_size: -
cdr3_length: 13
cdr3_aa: CATPDSTNYGYTF

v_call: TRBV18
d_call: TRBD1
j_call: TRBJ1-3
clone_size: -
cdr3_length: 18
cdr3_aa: CASSLSTQTQGTGNTIYF

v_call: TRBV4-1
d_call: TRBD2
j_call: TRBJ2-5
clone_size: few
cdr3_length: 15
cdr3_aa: CASSQGLAGQETQYF

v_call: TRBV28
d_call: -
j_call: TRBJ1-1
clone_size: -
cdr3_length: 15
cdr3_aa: CASSFRGRGNTEAFF

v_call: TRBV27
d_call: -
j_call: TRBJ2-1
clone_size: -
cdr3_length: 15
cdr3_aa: CASSLGQIPYNEQFF

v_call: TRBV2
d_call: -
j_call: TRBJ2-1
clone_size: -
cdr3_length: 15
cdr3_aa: CASTRGSSGINEQFF

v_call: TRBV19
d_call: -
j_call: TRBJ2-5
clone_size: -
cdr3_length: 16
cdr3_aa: CASSTQIGTGGETQYF

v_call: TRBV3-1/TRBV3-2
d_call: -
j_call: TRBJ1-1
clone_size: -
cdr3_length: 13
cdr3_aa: CASSQIQGTEAFF

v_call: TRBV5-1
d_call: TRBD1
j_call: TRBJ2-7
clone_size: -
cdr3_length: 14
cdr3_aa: CASSSGTGIYEQYF

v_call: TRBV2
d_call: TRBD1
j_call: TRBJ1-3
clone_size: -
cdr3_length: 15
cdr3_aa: CASSVTTGVGNTIYF

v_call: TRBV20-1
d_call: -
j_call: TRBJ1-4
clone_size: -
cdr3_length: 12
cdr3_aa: CSASDTNEKLFF

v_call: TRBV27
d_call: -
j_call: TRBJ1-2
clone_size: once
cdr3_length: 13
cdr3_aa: CASSLRQNYGYTF

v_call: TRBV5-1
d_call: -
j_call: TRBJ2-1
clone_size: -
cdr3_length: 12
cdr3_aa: CASMRQGNEQFF

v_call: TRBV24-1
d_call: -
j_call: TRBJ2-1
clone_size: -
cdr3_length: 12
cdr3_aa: CATQTEYNEQFF

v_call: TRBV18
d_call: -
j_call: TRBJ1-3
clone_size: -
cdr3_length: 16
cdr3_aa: CASSTSGRNSGNTIYF

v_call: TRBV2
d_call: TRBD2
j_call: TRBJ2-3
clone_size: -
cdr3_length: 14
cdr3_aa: CASAGTSGADTQYF

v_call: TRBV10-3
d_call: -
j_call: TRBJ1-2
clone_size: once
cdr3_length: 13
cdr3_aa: CAISDSGNYGYTF

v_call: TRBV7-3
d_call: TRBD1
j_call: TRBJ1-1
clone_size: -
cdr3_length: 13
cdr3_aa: CASSSAGGAEAFF

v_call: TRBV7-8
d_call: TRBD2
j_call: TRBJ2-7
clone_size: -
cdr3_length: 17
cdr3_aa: CASSLGLAGARSYEQYF

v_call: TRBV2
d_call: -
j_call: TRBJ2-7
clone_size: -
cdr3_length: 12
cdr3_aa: CASRGSGHEQYF

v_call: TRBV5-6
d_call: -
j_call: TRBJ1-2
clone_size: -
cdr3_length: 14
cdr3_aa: CASSPLESNYGYTF

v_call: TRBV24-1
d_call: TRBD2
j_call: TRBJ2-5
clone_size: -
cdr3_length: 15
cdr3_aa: CATNGASGGKETQYF

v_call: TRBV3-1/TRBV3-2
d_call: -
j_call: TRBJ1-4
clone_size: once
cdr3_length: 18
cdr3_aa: CASSHSSLIMGENEKLFF

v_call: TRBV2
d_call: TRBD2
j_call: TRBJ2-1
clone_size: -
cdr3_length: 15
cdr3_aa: CAIRLAAYSYNEQFF

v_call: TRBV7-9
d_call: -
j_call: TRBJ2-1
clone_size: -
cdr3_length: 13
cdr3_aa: CASRGGVYNEQFF

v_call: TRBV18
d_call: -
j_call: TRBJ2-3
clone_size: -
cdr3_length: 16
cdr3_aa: CASSPPSKTSTDTQYF

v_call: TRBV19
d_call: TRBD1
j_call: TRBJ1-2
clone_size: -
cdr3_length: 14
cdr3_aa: CASSRSGQHYGYTF

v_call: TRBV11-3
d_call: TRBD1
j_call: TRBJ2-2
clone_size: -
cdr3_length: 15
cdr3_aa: CASRKGTANTGELFF

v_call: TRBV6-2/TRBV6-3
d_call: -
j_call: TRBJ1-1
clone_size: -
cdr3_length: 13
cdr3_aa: CASSYAGGSEAFF

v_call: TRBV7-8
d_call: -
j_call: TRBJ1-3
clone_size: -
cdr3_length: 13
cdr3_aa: CASRGGTGNTIYF